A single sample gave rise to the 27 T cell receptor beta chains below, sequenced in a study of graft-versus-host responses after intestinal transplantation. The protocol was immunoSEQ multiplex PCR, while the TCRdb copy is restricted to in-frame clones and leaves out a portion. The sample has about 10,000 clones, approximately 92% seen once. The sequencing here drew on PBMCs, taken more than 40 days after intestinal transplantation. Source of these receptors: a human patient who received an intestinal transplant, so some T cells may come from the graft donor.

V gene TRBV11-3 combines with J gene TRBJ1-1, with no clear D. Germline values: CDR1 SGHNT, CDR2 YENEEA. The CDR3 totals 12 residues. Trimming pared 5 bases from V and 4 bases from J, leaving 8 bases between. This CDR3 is CASSREGTEAFF. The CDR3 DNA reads TGTGCCAGCAGCCGAGAGGGCACTGAAGCTTTCTTT.

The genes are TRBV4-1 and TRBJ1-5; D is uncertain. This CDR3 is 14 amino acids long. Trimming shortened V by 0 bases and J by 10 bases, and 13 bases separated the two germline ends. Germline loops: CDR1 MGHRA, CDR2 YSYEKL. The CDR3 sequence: CASSQEPGVGPQHF. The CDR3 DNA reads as TGCGCCAGCAGCCAAGAACCCGGTGTGGGTCCCCAGCATTTT.

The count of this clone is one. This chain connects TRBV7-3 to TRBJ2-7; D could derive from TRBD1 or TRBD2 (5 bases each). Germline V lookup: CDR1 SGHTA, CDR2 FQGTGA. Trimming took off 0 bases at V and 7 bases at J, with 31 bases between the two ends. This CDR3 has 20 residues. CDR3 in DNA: TGTGCCAGCAGCTTAACGGGGACCGGATTACTCCCAGGCGGGCCCGAGGAGCAGTACTTC. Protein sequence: CASSLTGTGLLPGGPEEQYF. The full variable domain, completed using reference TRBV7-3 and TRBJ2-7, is GAGVSQTPSNKVTEKGKYVELRCDPISGHTALYWYRQSLGQGPEFLIYFQGTGAADDSGLPNDRFFAVRPEGSVSTLKIQRTERGDSAVYLCASSLTGTGLLPGGPEEQYFGPGTRLTVT.

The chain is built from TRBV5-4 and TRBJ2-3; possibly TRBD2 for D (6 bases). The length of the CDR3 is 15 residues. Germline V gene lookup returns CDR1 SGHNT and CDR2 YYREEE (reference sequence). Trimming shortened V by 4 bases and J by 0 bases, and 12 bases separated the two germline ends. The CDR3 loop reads CASSRSGTSTDTQYF. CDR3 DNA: TGTGCCAGCAGCCGCTCCGGGACTAGCACAGATACGCAGTATTTT.

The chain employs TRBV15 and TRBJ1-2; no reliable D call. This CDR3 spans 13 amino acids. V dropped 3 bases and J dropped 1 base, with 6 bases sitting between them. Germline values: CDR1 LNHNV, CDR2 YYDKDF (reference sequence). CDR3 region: CATSSIGNYGYTF. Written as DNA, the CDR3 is TGTGCCACCAGCAGCATTGGTAACTATGGCTACACCTTC.

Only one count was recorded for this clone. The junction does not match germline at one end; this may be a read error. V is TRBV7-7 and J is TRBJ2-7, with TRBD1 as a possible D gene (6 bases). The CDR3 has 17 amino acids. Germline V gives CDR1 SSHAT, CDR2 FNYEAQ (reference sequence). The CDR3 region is CASSLLFLQGRSYEQYF. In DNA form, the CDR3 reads TGTGCTAGCAGCTTATTATTCCTACAGGGACGATCCTACGAGCAGTACTTC.

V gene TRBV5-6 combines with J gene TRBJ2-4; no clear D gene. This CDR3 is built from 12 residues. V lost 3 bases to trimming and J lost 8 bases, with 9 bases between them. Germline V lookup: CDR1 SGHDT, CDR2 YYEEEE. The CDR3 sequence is CASSSPGDIQYF. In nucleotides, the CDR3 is TGTGCCAGCAGCTCCCCTGGGGACATTCAGTACTTC.

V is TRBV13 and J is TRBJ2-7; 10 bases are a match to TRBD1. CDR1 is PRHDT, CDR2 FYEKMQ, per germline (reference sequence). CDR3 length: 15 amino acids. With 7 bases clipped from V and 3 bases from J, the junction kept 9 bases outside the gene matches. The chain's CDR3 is CASTNRDRGFYEQYF. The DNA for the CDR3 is TGTGCCAGCACCAACCGGGACAGGGGATTCTACGAGCAGTACTTC.

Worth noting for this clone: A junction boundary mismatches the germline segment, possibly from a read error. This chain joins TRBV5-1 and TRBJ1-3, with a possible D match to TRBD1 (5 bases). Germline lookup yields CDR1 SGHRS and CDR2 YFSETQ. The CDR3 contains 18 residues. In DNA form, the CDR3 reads TGCGTCAGCAGCTACGCCGGGACCTCCAGGAGTATAGGAAACACCATATATTTT. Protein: CVSSYAGTSRSIGNTIYF.

CDR3 sequence: CASSYSLGGAYEQYF. As DNA, the CDR3 is TGTGCCAGCAGTTACTCGTTGGGCGGGGCCTACGAGCAGTACTTC. The chain couples TRBV6-5 to TRBJ2-7; possible D gene TRBD2, 6 bases. The V gene's germline CDR1 is MNHEY and CDR2 SVGAGI. The CDR3 length is 15 residues. V was clipped by 0 bases and J by 2 bases, with 11 bases between them.

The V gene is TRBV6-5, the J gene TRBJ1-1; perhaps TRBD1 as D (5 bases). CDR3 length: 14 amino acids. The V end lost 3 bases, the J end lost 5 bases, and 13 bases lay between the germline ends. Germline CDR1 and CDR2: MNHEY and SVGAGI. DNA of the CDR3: TGTGCCAGCAGTTATTCCAGGGAGGGAACTGAAGCTTTCTTT. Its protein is CASSYSREGTEAFF.

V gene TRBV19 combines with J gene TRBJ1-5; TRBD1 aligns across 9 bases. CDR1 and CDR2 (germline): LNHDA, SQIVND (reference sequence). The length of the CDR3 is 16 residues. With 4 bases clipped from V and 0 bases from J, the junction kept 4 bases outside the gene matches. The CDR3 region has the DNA TGTGCCAGTAGTACGACAGGGGGTGGTAGCAATCAGCCCCAGCATTTT. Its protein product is CASSTTGGGSNQPQHF.

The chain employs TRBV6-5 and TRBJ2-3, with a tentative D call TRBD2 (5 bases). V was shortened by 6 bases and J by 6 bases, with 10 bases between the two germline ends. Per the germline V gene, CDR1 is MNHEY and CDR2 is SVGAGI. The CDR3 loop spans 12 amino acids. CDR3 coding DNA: TGTGCCAGCAGGGACCGGGGTGATACGCAGTATTTT. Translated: CASRDRGDTQYF.

The CDR3 nucleotides read TGTGCCAGCAGCTTAGGGACGGTGAACACCGGGGAGCTGTTTTTT. Protein sequence: CASSLGTVNTGELFF. The chain employs TRBV5-6 and TRBJ2-2; D is tentatively TRBD1 or TRBD2 (5 bases each). This CDR3 region has 15 residues. The germline V and J ends were trimmed by 2 bases and 1 base, with 9 bases remaining between them. In germline, CDR1 is SGHDT, CDR2 YYEEEE.

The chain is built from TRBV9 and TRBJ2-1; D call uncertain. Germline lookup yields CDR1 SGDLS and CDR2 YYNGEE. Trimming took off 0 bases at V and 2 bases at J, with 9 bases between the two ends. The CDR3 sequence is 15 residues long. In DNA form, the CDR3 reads TGTGCCAGCAGCGTAGGGCAGCCCCCCTACAATGAGCAGTTCTTC. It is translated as CASSVGQPPYNEQFF.

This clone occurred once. CDR3 DNA: TGTGCCAGCAGCTTGGGGCAGGGGGGAACTAATGAAAAACTGTTTTTT. Its translation is CASSLGQGGTNEKLFF. The rearrangement uses TRBV5-8 and TRBJ1-4; 7 bases agree with TRBD1. The CDR3 is 16 amino acids. The V gene's germline CDR1 is SGHTS and CDR2 YDEGEE. V shed 0 bases and J 1 base; nucleotides not matched to a gene: 3.

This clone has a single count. This CDR3 is CASSESGGYEQYF. CDR3 DNA: TGCGCCAGCAGTGAGTCGGGCGGATACGAGCAGTACTTC. The chain combines TRBV10-2 with TRBJ2-7; D not resolved. V was clipped by 0 bases and J by 4 bases, with 7 bases between them. Germline V lookup: CDR1 WSHSY, CDR2 SAAADI. This CDR3 is 13 amino acids long.

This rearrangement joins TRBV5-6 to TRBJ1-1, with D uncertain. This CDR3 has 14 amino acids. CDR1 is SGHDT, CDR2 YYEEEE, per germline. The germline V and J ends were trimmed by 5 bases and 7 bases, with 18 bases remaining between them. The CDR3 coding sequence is TGTGCCAGCAGTCCCGTTGGCAGCCCAATTGAAGCTTTCTTT. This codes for CASSPVGSPIEAFF.

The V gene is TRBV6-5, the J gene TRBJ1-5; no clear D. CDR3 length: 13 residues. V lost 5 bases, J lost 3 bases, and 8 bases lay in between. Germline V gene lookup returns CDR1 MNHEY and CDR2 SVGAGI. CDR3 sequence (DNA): TGTGCCAGCAGTCAAGGACTCAATCAGCCCCAGCATTTT. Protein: CASSQGLNQPQHF.

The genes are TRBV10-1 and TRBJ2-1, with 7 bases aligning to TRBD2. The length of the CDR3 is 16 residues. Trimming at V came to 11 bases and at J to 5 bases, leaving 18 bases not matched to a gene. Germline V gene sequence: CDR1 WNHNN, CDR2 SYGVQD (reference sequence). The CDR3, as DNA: TGCGCCCGCCCGGGGGGAACAGCGGGCGGGAACAATGAGCAGTTCTTC. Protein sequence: CARPGGTAGGNNEQFF.

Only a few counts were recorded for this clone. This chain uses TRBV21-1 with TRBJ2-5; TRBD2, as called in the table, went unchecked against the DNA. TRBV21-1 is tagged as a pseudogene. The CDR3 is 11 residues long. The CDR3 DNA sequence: TGTGCCAGCAGCACCTACCGGACCCAGTACTTC. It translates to CASSTYRTQYF.

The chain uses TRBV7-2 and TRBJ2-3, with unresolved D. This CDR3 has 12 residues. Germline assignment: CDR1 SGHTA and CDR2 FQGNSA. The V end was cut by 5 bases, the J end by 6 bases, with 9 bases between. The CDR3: CASSGPGDTQYF. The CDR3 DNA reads TGTGCCAGCAGCGGACCCGGGGATACGCAGTATTTT.

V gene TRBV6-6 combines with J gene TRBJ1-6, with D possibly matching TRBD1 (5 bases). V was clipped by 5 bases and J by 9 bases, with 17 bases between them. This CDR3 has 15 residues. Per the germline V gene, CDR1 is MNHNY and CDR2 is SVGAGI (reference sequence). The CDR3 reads CASSGGGTTGSPLHF. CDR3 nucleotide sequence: TGTGCCAGCAGTGGGGGAGGGACCACGGGTTCACCCCTCCACTTT.

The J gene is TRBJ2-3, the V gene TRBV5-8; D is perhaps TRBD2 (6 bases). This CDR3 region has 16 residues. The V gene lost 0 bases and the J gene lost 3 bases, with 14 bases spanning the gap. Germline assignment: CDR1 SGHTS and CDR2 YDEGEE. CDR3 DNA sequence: TGTGCCAGCAGCTTGGCACTCAGGGAGGTTACAGATACGCAGTATTTT. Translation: CASSLALREVTDTQYF.

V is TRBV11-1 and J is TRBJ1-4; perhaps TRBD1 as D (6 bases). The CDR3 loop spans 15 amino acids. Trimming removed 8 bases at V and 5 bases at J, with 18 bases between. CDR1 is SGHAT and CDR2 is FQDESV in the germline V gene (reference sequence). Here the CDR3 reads CASRPTGTPNEKLFF. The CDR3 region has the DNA TGTGCCAGCCGACCTACAGGGACGCCGAATGAAAAACTGTTTTTT.

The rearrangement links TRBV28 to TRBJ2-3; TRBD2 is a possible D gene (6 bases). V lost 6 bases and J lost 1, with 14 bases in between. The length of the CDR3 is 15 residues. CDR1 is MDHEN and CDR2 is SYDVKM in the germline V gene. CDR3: CASSPTLARTDTQYF. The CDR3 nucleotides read TGTGCCAGCAGCCCCACCCTAGCGCGCACAGATACGCAGTATTTT.

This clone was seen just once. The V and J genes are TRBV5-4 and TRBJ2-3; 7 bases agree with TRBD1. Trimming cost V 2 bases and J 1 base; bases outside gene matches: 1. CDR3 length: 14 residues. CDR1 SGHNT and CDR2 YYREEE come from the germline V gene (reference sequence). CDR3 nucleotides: TGTGCCAGCAGCTTCCAGGGGGGCACAGATACGCAGTATTTT. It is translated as CASSFQGGTDTQYF.